The 7 T cell receptor beta chains below were found in one sample sequenced in a study of regulatory T cells in long-lasting Graves disease. Construction of the TCR beta libraries employed iRepertoire HTBI primers in conjunction with Arm-PCR of CDR3 regions. TCRdb redid the calling of the multiplex PCR reads with MiXCR, one entry per CDR3 protein. Of 500,000 to 700,000 distinct CDR3 sequences listed, around 17% are singletons. Sample time point: newly diagnosed GD, antithyroid drugs for less than 3 months. PBMCs provided the RNA from which the TCR library was made. These data also formed part of another study, on T cells in Graves' hyperthyroidism and ophthalmopathy.

Material: peripheral blood mononuclear cells (PBMCs), obtained at new diagnosis, from a patient treated with antithyroid drugs. The receptors stem from a woman in her 30s with Graves disease.

This clonotype showed up many times. CDR3 sequence reads: CSATQQAGYGYTF. As DNA, the CDR3 is TGCAGTGCTACGCAACAGGCTGGGTATGGCTACACCTTC. The chain employs TRBV20-1 and TRBJ1-2; D is perhaps TRBD1 (5 bases). V lost 4 bases and J lost 5, with 14 bases in between. The CDR3 runs to 13 residues. Germline loops: CDR1 DFQATT, CDR2 SNEGSKA (reference sequence).

This clonotype was observed many times. The chain couples TRBV7-9 to TRBJ2-7, with D unresolved. Per the germline V gene, CDR1 is SEHNR and CDR2 is FQNEAQ (reference sequence). The V gene lost 3 bases and the J gene lost 7 bases, with 7 bases spanning the gap. This CDR3 spans 11 amino acids. For the CDR3, the DNA is TGTGCCAGCAGCTTTTTGGTGGAGCAGTACTTC. It is translated as CASSFLVEQYF.

This clonotype was detected ten times or more. Here the CDR3 DNA reads TGTGCCAGTAGTATCTCTCAGTGGCTGAACACTGAAGCTTTCTTT. Protein: CASSISQWLNTEAFF. The chain has TRBV19 and TRBJ1-1; no definite D call. There are 15 residues in the CDR3. Per germline, CDR1 LNHDA and CDR2 SQIVND (reference sequence). The V gene lost 3 bases and the J gene lost 0 bases, with 11 bases spanning the gap. Full variable domain (rest looked up from reference TRBV19 and TRBJ1-1): DGGITQSPKYLFRKEGQNVTLSCEQNLNHDAMYWYRQDPGQGLRLIYYSQIVNDFQKGDIAEGYSVSREKKESFPLTVTSAQKNPTAFYLCASSISQWLNTEAFFGQGTRLTVV.

This clonotype was seen a handful of times. The chain joins TRBV20-1 to TRBJ2-2, with 8 bases fitting TRBD2. With V trimmed by 0 bases and J by 5 bases, 11 bases remained unmatched. Germline V gene sequence: CDR1 DFQATT, CDR2 SNEGSKA (reference sequence). The CDR3 covers 17 residues. The CDR3 DNA reads as TGCAGTGCTAGAGATCTAAGGAGCGGGAGTCTAACCGGGGAGCTGTTTTTT. Translated, it gives CSARDLRSGSLTGELFF.

Remarks on this clonotype: A much larger clone lies one base from this, so it may be a read error. This likely comes from a read error, as the CDR3 has no conserved phenylalanine or tryptophan at its end. The chain is built from TRBV6-1 and TRBJ1-2; maybe TRBD1 (5 bases). CDR3 size: 15 residues. In germline, CDR1 is MNHNS, CDR2 SASEGT. V gave up 3 bases and J gave up 5 bases, with 16 bases separating them. The CDR3 here is CASSDPGAGGYGYTL. DNA for the CDR3: TGTGCCAGCAGTGATCCCGGGGCAGGCGGTTATGGCTACACCCTC.

The chain is built from TRBV3-1 and TRBJ1-6, with D possibly TRBD1 on 5 matching bases. The CDR3 has 13 residues. The V end lost 6 bases, the J end lost 10 bases, and 13 bases lay between the germline ends. Germline-derived CDR1 and CDR2 are LGHDT and YNNKEL (reference sequence). CDR3 coding DNA: TGTGCCAGCAGGAAAGGAGGGGAGTCACCCCTCCACTTT. This translates into CASRKGGESPLHF.

Worth noting for this clonotype: Being one base from a much bigger clone, this may be a read error. This rearrangement joins TRBV11-2 to TRBJ2-1; 9 nucleotides line up with TRBD2. The CDR3 loop spans 15 amino acids. Germline-derived CDR1 and CDR2 are SGHAT and FQNNGV. CDR3 coding DNA: TGTGCCAGCAGTACACTAGCGGGCTCCTACAATGAGCAGCTCTTC. Protein product: CASSTLAGSYNEQLF. The complete variable domain, with remaining parts taken from reference TRBV11-2 and TRBJ2-1, reads EAGVAQSPRYKIIEKRQSVAFWCNPISGHATLYWYQQILGQGPKLLIQFQNNGVVDDSQLPKDRFSAERLKGVDSTLKIQPAKLEDSAVYLCASSTLAGSYNEQLFGPGTRLTVL.